This paragraph reports one TCR beta chain. Its antigen is currently unknown. A deep-level run was used for the assay. Clones were read by immunoSEQ multiplex PCR, and TCRdb kept only the in-frame ones, dropping some. The sample has fewer than 3 million clones, under 95% seen once. These data are taken from a study of shared clonotypes between healthy human individuals. Study results and limitations: Expectations were that clonotype sharing among donors would be affected by sequencing depth.

CDR3 length: 20 amino acids. The V end lost 3 bases, the J end lost 0 bases, and 21 bases lay between the germline ends. Germline CDR1 MGHRA, CDR2 YSYEKL. The CD4+ fraction was divided into a CD45RA+ naive subset and a CD45RA-negative memory subset. Sequenced: naive CD4+ T cells from PBMCs. Specified subset: CD45RA+ positively selected. This TCR derives from a man in his late teens or twenties in good health. Some clones in this sample may be carry-over from other donors' samples. This chain connects TRBV4-1 to TRBJ2-6; D could derive from TRBD1 or TRBD2 (5 bases each). CDR3 protein: CASSHPWSGTRSSGANVLTF. The DNA of the CDR3 is TGCGCCAGCAGCCACCCTTGGTCCGGGACGAGGAGCTCTGGGGCCAACGTCCTGACTTTC.